This T cell receptor (beta chain) was captured in a study of shared clonotypes between healthy human individuals. Division of CD4+ cells produced a CD45RA+ naive subset and a CD45RA-negative memory subset. The CDR3 loop spans 16 amino acids. Germline CDR1 and CDR2: MDHEN and SYDVKM. V was clipped by 0 bases and J by 2 bases, with 11 bases between them. Assay: immunoSEQ multiplex PCR; the TCRdb copy retains only in-frame clones and omits some. The profile shows over 1.4 million clones, roughly 96% of them singletons. The sequence derives from a man in his thirties or forties in good health. The specimen sequenced was naive CD4+ T cells sorted from blood. As for subset: CD45RA+ positively selected. The chain uses TRBV28 and TRBJ1-5, with TRBD1 as a possible D gene (5 bases). In DNA, the CDR3 is TGTGCCAGCAGTTTATGGTCTGGGGCCGGCAATCAGCCCCAGCATTTT. Encoded protein: CASSLWSGAGNQPQHF.